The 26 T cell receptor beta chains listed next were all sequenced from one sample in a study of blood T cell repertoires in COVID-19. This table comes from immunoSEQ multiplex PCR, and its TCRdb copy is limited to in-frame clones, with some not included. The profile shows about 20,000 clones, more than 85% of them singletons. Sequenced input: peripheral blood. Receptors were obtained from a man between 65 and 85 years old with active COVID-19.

This chain's CDR3 is CASSTSYEQYF. The CDR3 coding sequence is TGTGCCAGCAGTACATCCTACGAGCAGTACTTC. This chain joins TRBV28 and TRBJ2-7; no clear D. Germline lookup yields CDR1 MDHEN and CDR2 SYDVKM. The CDR3 is 11 residues long. The V end was cut by 5 bases, the J end by 1 base, with 3 bases between. The whole variable domain, remainder taken from reference TRBV28 and TRBJ2-7, is DVKVTQSSRYLVKRTGEKVFLECVQDMDHENMFWYRQDPGLGLRLIYFSYDVKMKEKGDIPEGYSVSREKKERFSLILESASTNQTSMYLCASSTSYEQYFGPGTRLTVT.

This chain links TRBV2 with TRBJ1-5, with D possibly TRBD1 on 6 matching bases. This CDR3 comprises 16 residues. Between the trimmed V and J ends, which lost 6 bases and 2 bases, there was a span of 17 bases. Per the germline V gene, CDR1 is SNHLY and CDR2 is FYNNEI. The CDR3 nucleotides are TGTGCCAGCAGGTCACAGGGTGGACTGGGCAATCAGCCCCAGCATTTT. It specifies CASRSQGGLGNQPQHF. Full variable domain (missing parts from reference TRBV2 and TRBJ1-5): EPEVTQTPSHQVTQMGQEVILRCVPISNHLYFYWYRQILGQKVEFLVSFYNNEISEKSEIFDDQFSVERPDGSNFTLKIRSTKLEDSAMYFCASRSQGGLGNQPQHFGDGTRLSIL.

DNA for the CDR3: TGTGCCAGCAGTTTAGGGGGGTCCAGGTCTAACTATGGCTACACCTTC. It translates to CASSLGGSRSNYGYTF. V is TRBV28 and J is TRBJ1-2; tentative D call: TRBD1 (5 bases). Trimming removed 2 bases at V and 0 bases at J, with 13 bases between. The CDR3 is made up of 16 amino acids. Per germline, CDR1 MDHEN and CDR2 SYDVKM.

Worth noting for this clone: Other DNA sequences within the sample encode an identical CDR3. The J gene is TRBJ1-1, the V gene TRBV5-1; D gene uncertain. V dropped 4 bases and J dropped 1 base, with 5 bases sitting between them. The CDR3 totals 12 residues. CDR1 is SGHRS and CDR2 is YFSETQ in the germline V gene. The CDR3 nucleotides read TGCGCCAGCAGCCAGGAGAACACTGAAGCTTTCTTT. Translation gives CASSQENTEAFF.

The CDR3 nucleotides are TGTGCCAGCAGTTATCGGGGAGCTAACTATGGCTACACCTTC. Encoded protein: CASSYRGANYGYTF. The chain uses TRBV28 and TRBJ1-2, with D uncertain. The CDR3 has 14 amino acids. CDR1 and CDR2 from the germline V gene are MDHEN and SYDVKM. Deletions cut 4 bases from V and 0 bases from J, with 9 bases between.

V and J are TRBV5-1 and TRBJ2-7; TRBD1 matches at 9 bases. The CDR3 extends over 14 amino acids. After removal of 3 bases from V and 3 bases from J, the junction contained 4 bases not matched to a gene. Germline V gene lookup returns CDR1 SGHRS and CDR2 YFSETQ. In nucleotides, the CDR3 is TGCGCCAGCAGCTGGGGACAGGGAGTCTACGAGCAGTACTTC. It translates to CASSWGQGVYEQYF.

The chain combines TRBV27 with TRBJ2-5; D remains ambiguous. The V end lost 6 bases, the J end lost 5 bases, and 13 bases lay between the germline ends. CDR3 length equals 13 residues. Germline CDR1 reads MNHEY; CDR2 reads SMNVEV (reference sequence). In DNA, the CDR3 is TGTGCCAGCAGCTTGTTCCAGTTTGAGACCCAGTACTTC. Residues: CASSLFQFETQYF.

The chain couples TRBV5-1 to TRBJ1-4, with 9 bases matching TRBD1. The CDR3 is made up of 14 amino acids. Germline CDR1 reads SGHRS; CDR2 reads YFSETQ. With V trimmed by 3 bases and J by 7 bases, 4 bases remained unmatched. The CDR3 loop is CASSSGTGSEKLFF. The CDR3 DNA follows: TGCGCCAGCAGCTCCGGGACAGGGAGTGAAAAACTGTTTTTT. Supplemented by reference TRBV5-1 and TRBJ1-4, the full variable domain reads KAGVTQTPRYLIKTRGQQVTLSCSPISGHRSVSWYQQTPGQGLQFLFEYFSETQRNKGNFPGRFSGRQFSNSRSEMNVSTLELGDSALYLCASSSGTGSEKLFFGSGTQLSVL.

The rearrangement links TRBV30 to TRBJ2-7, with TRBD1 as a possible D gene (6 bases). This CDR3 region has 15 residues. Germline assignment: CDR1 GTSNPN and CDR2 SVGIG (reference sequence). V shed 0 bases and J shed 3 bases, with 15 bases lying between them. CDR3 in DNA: TGTGCCTGGAGTGTACCGGGTGGGACAAACTACGAGCAGTACTTC. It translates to CAWSVPGGTNYEQYF.

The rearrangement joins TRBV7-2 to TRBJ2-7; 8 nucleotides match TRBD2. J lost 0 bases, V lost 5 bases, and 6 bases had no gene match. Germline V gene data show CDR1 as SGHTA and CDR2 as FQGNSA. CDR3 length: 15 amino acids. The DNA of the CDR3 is TGTGCCAGCAGCACGGGAGGGATTCTCTCCTACGAGCAGTACTTC. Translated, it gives CASSTGGILSYEQYF.

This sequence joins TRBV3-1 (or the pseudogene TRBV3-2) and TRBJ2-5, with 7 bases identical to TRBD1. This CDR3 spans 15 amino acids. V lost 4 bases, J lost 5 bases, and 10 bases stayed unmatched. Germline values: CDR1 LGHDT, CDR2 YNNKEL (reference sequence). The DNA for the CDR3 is TGTGCCAGCAGCCGACAGACAGGGAGATGGGAGACCCAGTACTTC. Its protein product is CASSRQTGRWETQYF.

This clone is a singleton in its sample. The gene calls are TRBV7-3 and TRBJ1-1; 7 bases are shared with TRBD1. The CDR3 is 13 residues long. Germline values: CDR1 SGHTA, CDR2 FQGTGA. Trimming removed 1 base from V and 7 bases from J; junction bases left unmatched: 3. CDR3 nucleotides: TGTGCCAGCAGCTTAAGTGGGGACAGTGAAGCTTTCTTT. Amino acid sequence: CASSLSGDSEAFF.

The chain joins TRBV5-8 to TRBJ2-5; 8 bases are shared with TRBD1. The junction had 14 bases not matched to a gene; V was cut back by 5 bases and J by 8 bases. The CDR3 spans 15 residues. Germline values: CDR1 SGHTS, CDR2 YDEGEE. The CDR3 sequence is CASSRTGILRGTQYF. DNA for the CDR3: TGTGCCAGCAGTCGGACAGGGATCCTCCGAGGAACCCAGTACTTC.

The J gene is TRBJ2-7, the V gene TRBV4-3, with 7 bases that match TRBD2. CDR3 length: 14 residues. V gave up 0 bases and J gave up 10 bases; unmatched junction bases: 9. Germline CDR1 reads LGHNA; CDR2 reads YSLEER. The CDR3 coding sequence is TGCGCCAGCAGCCAAGATCGCTGGACGGGACTACAGTACTTC. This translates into CASSQDRWTGLQYF.

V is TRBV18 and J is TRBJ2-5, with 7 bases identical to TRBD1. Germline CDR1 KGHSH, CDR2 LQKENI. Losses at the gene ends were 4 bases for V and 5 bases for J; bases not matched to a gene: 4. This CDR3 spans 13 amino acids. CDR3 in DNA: TGTGCCAGCTCACAGGGGGCTGATGAGACCCAGTACTTC. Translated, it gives CASSQGADETQYF.

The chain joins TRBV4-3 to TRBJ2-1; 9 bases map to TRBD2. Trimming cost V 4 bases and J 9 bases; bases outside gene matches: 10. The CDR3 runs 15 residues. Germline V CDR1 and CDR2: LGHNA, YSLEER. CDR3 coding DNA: TGCGCCAGCAGCCGCCGTTTGCGGGAGGGGGGTGAGCAGTTCTTC. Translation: CASSRRLREGGEQFF.

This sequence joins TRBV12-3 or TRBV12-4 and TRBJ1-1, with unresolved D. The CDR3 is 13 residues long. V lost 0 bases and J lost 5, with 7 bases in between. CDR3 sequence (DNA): TGTGCCAGCAGTTTAGCCTTTCGGACTGAAGCTTTCTTT. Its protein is CASSLAFRTEAFF.

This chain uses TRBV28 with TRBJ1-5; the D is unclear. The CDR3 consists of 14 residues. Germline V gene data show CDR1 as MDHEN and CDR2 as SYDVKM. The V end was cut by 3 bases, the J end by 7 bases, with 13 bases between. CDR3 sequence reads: CASSLRGWVQPQHF. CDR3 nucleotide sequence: TGTGCCAGCAGTTTGCGGGGATGGGTGCAGCCCCAGCATTTT.

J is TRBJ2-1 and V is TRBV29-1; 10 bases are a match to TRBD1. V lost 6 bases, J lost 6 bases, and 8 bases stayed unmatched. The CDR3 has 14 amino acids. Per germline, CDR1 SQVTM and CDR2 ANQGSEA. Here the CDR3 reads CSVTTGGFVNEQFF. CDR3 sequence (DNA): TGCAGCGTAACGACAGGGGGCTTTGTCAATGAGCAGTTCTTC.

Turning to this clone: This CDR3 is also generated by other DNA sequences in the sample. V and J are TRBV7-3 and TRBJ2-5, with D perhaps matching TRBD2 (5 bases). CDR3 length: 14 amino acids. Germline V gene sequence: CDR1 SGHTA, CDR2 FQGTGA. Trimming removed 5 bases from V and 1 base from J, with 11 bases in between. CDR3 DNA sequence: TGTGCCAGCAGCCCCACCGGACTCCAAGAGACCCAGTACTTC. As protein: CASSPTGLQETQYF.

The CDR3: CASSLRLGANTEAFF. The CDR3 DNA reads TGTGCCAGCAGTTTGCGCTTGGGAGCGAACACTGAAGCTTTCTTT. This chain joins TRBV27 and TRBJ1-1; D gene unclear. Germline lookup yields CDR1 MNHEY and CDR2 SMNVEV (reference sequence). V was trimmed by 3 bases and J by 1 base, leaving 12 bases between them. This CDR3 contains 15 residues.

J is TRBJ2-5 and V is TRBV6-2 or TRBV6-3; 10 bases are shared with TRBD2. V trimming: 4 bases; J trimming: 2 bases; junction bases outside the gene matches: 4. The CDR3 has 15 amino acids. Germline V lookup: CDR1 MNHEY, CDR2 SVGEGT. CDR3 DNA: TGTGCCAGCAGTTTTCTAGCGGGAGTTCAAGAGACCCAGTACTTC. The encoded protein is CASSFLAGVQETQYF.

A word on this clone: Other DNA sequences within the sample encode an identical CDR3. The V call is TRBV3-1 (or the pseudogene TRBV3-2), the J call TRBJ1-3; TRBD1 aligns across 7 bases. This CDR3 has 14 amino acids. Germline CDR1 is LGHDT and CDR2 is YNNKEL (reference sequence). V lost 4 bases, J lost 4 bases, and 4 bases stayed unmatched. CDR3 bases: TGTGCCAGCAGCCTCGGGACAGCAGGAAACACCATATATTTT. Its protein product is CASSLGTAGNTIYF.

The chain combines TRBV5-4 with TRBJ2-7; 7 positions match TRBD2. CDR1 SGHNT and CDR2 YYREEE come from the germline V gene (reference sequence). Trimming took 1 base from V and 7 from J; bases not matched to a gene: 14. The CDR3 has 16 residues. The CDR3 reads CASSLRWSSGPREQYF. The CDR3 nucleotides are TGTGCCAGCAGCTTGAGGTGGTCTAGCGGCCCTAGGGAGCAGTACTTC.

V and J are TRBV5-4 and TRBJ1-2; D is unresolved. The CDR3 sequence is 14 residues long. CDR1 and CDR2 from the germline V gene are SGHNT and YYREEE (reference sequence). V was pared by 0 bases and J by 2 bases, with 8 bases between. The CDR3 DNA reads TGTGCCAGCAGCTTGGACAGCCTGAACTATGGCTACACCTTC. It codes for CASSLDSLNYGYTF.

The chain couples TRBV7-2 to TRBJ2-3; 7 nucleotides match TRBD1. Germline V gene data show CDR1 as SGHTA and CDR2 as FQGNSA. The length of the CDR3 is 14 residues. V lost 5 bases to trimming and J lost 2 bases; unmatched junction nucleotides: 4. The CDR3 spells CASSLGQITDTQYF. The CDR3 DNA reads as TGTGCCAGCAGCCTGGGACAGATCACAGATACGCAGTATTTT. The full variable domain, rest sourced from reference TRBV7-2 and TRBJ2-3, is GAGVSQSPSNKVTEKGKDVELRCDPISGHTALYWYRQSLGQGLEFLIYFQGNSAPDKSGLPSDRFSAERTGGSVSTLTIQRTQQEDSAVYLCASSLGQITDTQYFGPGTRLTVL.